What follows describes a single TCR beta chain. No antigen is known for it. These data belong to a study of cytomegalovirus exposure and HLA in healthy donors. Study-level findings and limits: A highly shared variant cluster was judged a likely technical artifact.

The CDR3 covers 15 residues. V was clipped by 2 bases and J by 7 bases; unmatched bases: 5. Germline V gives CDR1 SGHTA, CDR2 FQGTGA. PCR primers comprised 60 Vbeta and 13 Jbeta primers. Repertoires were generated with immunoSEQ multiplex PCR, while TCRdb's copy carries only in-frame clones and drops some. This table has roughly 170,000 clones, 80% appearing once. V gene TRBV7-3 combines with J gene TRBJ1-6; TRBD1 aligns across 7 bases. The sequencing sample was made of PBMCs. The source is a boy younger than 18 in good health and CMV-seronegative. This chain's CDR3 is CASSLSGTDNSPLHF. CDR3 in DNA: TGTGCCAGCAGCTTATCCGGGACAGACAATTCACCCCTCCACTTT.